Listed below are T cell receptor beta chains from one sample, sequenced in a study of cytomegalovirus exposure and HLA in healthy donors. TCRdb's copy holds only in-frame clones and misses some; the assay was immunoSEQ multiplex PCR. In the table there are 150,000 or so clones, roughly four fifths of which are singletons. The sample taken for sequencing was PBMCs. These TCRs come from a man aged 30-40 years in good health and CMV-seronegative. CDR3s include the opening cysteine and the closing phenylalanine or tryptophan. Each record gives: J gene, CDR3 length, V gene, clone size, D gene, CDR3 DNA, CDR3 protein. A D gene is named only where the DNA matches it firmly. Size is omitted from some rows. Given values are once, few, many or a class for expanded clones.

J gene: TRBJ2-1
CDR3 length: 14
V gene: TRBV6-4
clone size: .
D gene: TRBD1
CDR3 DNA: TGTGCCAGCAGTGATAGGCAGGGGGCCAATGAGCAGTTCTTC
CDR3 protein: CASSDRQGANEQFF

J gene: TRBJ2-7
CDR3 length: 14
V gene: TRBV25-1
clone size: few
D gene: .
CDR3 DNA: TGTGCCAGCAGTGAATTTGGCAGGGGTCACGAGCAGTACTTC
CDR3 protein: CASSEFGRGHEQYF

J gene: TRBJ1-1
CDR3 length: 13
V gene: TRBV6-5
clone size: .
D gene: .
CDR3 DNA: TGTGCCAGCAGTTCCAGGAGGGCCCGGGGAGCTTTCTTT
CDR3 protein: CASSSRRARGAFF

J gene: TRBJ2-1
CDR3 length: 13
V gene: TRBV6-6
clone size: once
D gene: .
CDR3 DNA: TGTGCCAGCAGCCCTGATATAGTTAATGAGCAGTTCTTC
CDR3 protein: CASSPDIVNEQFF

J gene: TRBJ1-2
CDR3 length: 19
V gene: TRBV9
clone size: .
D gene: .
CDR3 DNA: TGTGCCAGCAGCGTCCGTCGACTACGGGGGGGCGGGCTCTACTATGGCTACACCTTC
CDR3 protein: CASSVRRLRGGGLYYGYTF

J gene: TRBJ2-3
CDR3 length: 12
V gene: TRBV29-1
clone size: .
D gene: .
CDR3 DNA: TGCAGCGTGCTGCTAGCGACAGATACGCAGTATTTT
CDR3 protein: CSVLLATDTQYF

J gene: TRBJ1-5
CDR3 length: 14
V gene: TRBV10-2
clone size: .
D gene: .
CDR3 DNA: TGCGCCAGCAGTGAACTGGGCCCAGGGCAGCCCCAGCATTTT
CDR3 protein: CASSELGPGQPQHF

J gene: TRBJ1-2
CDR3 length: 12
V gene: TRBV30
clone size: .
D gene: .
CDR3 DNA: TGTGCCTGGAGGCAGGGGCAGGGTGGCTACACCTTC
CDR3 protein: CAWRQGQGGYTF

J gene: TRBJ2-5
CDR3 length: 13
V gene: TRBV18
clone size: few
D gene: .
CDR3 DNA: TGTGCCAGCTCACCGCGGAACCAAGAGACCCAGTACTTC
CDR3 protein: CASSPRNQETQYF

J gene: TRBJ2-3
CDR3 length: 17
V gene: TRBV23-1
clone size: .
D gene: TRBD2
CDR3 DNA: TGCGCCAGCAGTCAATCTCCGGGACTAGCGGGCACAGATACGCAGTATTTT
CDR3 protein: CASSQSPGLAGTDTQYF

J gene: TRBJ2-1
CDR3 length: 12
V gene: TRBV5-1
clone size: few
D gene: TRBD1
CDR3 DNA: TGCGCCAGCAGCCCGGAGGGGGACAGGGGGTTCTTC
CDR3 protein: CASSPEGDRGFF

J gene: TRBJ2-5
CDR3 length: 15
V gene: TRBV2
clone size: .
D gene: TRBD2
CDR3 DNA: TGTGCCAGCAGTGAAAACCTACTAGCGGGGGAGACCCAGTACTTC
CDR3 protein: CASSENLLAGETQYF

J gene: TRBJ2-6
CDR3 length: 17
V gene: TRBV21-1
clone size: .
D gene: .
CDR3 DNA: TGTGCCAGCAGCACTTATTGGAAGGGGACTGGGGCCAACGGCCTGACTTTC
CDR3 protein: CASSTYWKGTGANGLTF

J gene: TRBJ2-7
CDR3 length: 15
V gene: TRBV7-2
clone size: .
D gene: TRBD2
CDR3 DNA: TGTGCCAGCAGCTTACAGCCAGCGGGAGACGCCGAGCAGTACTTC
CDR3 protein: CASSLQPAGDAEQYF

J gene: TRBJ2-7
CDR3 length: 14
V gene: TRBV10-2
clone size: .
D gene: TRBD1
CDR3 DNA: TGCGCCAGCAGAACCGGGACAGGGGAGTCCGAGCAGTACTTC
CDR3 protein: CASRTGTGESEQYF

J gene: TRBJ2-3
CDR3 length: 14
V gene: TRBV18
clone size: .
D gene: .
CDR3 DNA: TGTGCCAGCTCACTCCGGGACACCACAGATACGCAGTATTTT
CDR3 protein: CASSLRDTTDTQYF

J gene: TRBJ2-3
CDR3 length: 18
V gene: TRBV5-1
clone size: .
D gene: TRBD2
CDR3 DNA: TGCGCCAGCAGCTTGAAACTAGCGGGGGGGGTCTCCACAGATACGCAGTATTTT
CDR3 protein: CASSLKLAGGVSTDTQYF

J gene: TRBJ1-1
CDR3 length: 12
V gene: TRBV7-9
clone size: few
D gene: .
CDR3 DNA: TGTGCCAGCAGCTTAGGACAGCGTGAAGCTTTCTTT
CDR3 protein: CASSLGQREAFF

J gene: TRBJ1-3
CDR3 length: 15
V gene: TRBV9
clone size: .
D gene: TRBD1
CDR3 DNA: TGTACCAGCAGCGGGGCGGGACAGTCTGGAAACACCATATATTTT
CDR3 protein: CTSSGAGQSGNTIYF

J gene: TRBJ1-1
CDR3 length: 15
V gene: TRBV7-9
clone size: .
D gene: TRBD1
CDR3 DNA: TGTGCCAGCAGCCCACGTGGAGGACAGGGTGCTGAAGCTTTCTTT
CDR3 protein: CASSPRGGQGAEAFF

J gene: TRBJ2-7
CDR3 length: 15
V gene: TRBV6-8
clone size: .
D gene: .
CDR3 DNA: TGTGCCAGCAGTTACTCAATCCAGAATTCCTACGAGCAGTACTTC
CDR3 protein: CASSYSIQNSYEQYF

J gene: TRBJ1-2
CDR3 length: 14
V gene: TRBV6-1
clone size: .
D gene: TRBD1
CDR3 DNA: TGTGCCAGCAATAAAGACAGGGGGAACTATGGCTACACCTTC
CDR3 protein: CASNKDRGNYGYTF

J gene: TRBJ2-3
CDR3 length: 14
V gene: TRBV11-2
clone size: .
D gene: TRBD1
CDR3 DNA: TGTGCCAGCAGCCCCGGGACAGGGGGAGATACGCAGTATTTT
CDR3 protein: CASSPGTGGDTQYF

J gene: TRBJ2-7
CDR3 length: 14
V gene: TRBV7-9
clone size: .
D gene: TRBD1
CDR3 DNA: TGTGCCAGCAGCTTTCAACACACAGGGGCCGAGCAGTACTTC
CDR3 protein: CASSFQHTGAEQYF

J gene: TRBJ2-5
CDR3 length: 16
V gene: TRBV5-1
clone size: .
D gene: .
CDR3 DNA: TGCGCCAGCAGCTTGGCCCCCCGGCAGGGTGGAGAGACCCAGTACTTC
CDR3 protein: CASSLAPRQGGETQYF

J gene: TRBJ1-6
CDR3 length: 14
V gene: TRBV5-1
clone size: .
D gene: .
CDR3 DNA: TGCGCCAGCAGCTTGGAAGGACAAGATTCACCCCTCCACTTT
CDR3 protein: CASSLEGQDSPLHF

J gene: TRBJ2-1
CDR3 length: 15
V gene: TRBV7-9
clone size: few
D gene: TRBD2
CDR3 DNA: TGTGCCAGCAGCAGGTCACTAGCGGGGGTTTATGAGCAGTTCTTC
CDR3 protein: CASSRSLAGVYEQFF

J gene: TRBJ1-5
CDR3 length: 12
V gene: TRBV6-5
clone size: .
D gene: .
CDR3 DNA: TGTGCCAGCAGATCTACGGGGGAGCCCCAGCATTTT
CDR3 protein: CASRSTGEPQHF

J gene: TRBJ1-3
CDR3 length: 15
V gene: TRBV6-1
clone size: .
D gene: .
CDR3 DNA: TGTGCCAGCAGTGTTTCGGGGTTCCCTGGAAACACCATATATTTT
CDR3 protein: CASSVSGFPGNTIYF

J gene: TRBJ1-2
CDR3 length: 15
V gene: TRBV4-1
clone size: .
D gene: TRBD1
CDR3 DNA: TGCGCCAGCAGCCGAGGACAGGGAGAGGACTATGGCTACACCTTC
CDR3 protein: CASSRGQGEDYGYTF

J gene: TRBJ1-2
CDR3 length: 14
V gene: TRBV18
clone size: .
D gene: .
CDR3 DNA: TGTGCCAGCTCACCACCGCTGACACTCAATGGCTACACCTTC
CDR3 protein: CASSPPLTLNGYTF

J gene: TRBJ2-1
CDR3 length: 15
V gene: TRBV5-1
clone size: few
D gene: TRBD2
CDR3 DNA: TGCGCCAGCAGCTTCGCGGGACTAACCTACAATGAGCAGTTCTTC
CDR3 protein: CASSFAGLTYNEQFF

J gene: TRBJ2-3
CDR3 length: 15
V gene: TRBV7-8
clone size: .
D gene: TRBD1
CDR3 DNA: TGTGCCAGCAGCTTCCGGACAGGGGGCACAGATACGCAGTATTTT
CDR3 protein: CASSFRTGGTDTQYF

J gene: TRBJ1-2
CDR3 length: 12
V gene: TRBV6-5
clone size: few
D gene: .
CDR3 DNA: TGTGCCAGCAGTTCCCGACAGAATGGCTACACCTTC
CDR3 protein: CASSSRQNGYTF

J gene: TRBJ2-5
CDR3 length: 15
V gene: TRBV4-1
clone size: once
D gene: .
CDR3 DNA: TGCGCCAGCAGCCAAGATGGGGCAGGGACTGAGGCCCAGTACTTC
CDR3 protein: CASSQDGAGTEAQYF

J gene: TRBJ2-7
CDR3 length: 10
V gene: TRBV30
clone size: .
D gene: .
CDR3 DNA: TGTGCCTGGAGCGGCTACGAGCAGTACTTC
CDR3 protein: CAWSGYEQYF

J gene: TRBJ2-5
CDR3 length: 16
V gene: TRBV19
clone size: .
D gene: TRBD2
CDR3 DNA: TGTGCCAGTAGTCCGAAGGGAGGGGGACTAGCGGAGACCCAGTACTTC
CDR3 protein: CASSPKGGGLAETQYF

J gene: TRBJ2-7
CDR3 length: 11
V gene: TRBV20-1
clone size: .
D gene: .
CDR3 DNA: TGCAGTGCTAGAGATGGCCACGAGCAGTACTTC
CDR3 protein: CSARDGHEQYF

J gene: TRBJ2-3
CDR3 length: 15
V gene: TRBV6-1
clone size: .
D gene: TRBD2
CDR3 DNA: TGTGCCAGCAATACCATGAGCGGGAGACCAGATACGCAGTATTTT
CDR3 protein: CASNTMSGRPDTQYF

J gene: TRBJ1-2
CDR3 length: 14
V gene: TRBV7-9
clone size: .
D gene: TRBD1
CDR3 DNA: TGTGCCAGCAACCGAGAGGACAGGGAGGGTAGCTACACCTTC
CDR3 protein: CASNREDREGSYTF

J gene: TRBJ2-6
CDR3 length: 15
V gene: TRBV11-2
clone size: .
D gene: TRBD1
CDR3 DNA: TGTGCCAGCAGCTCGGGACAGCCCGGGGCCAACGTCCTGACTTTC
CDR3 protein: CASSSGQPGANVLTF

J gene: TRBJ1-4
CDR3 length: 13
V gene: TRBV5-6
clone size: few
D gene: .
CDR3 DNA: TGTGCCAGCAGATCGGGACTTGGTGAAAAACTGTTTTTT
CDR3 protein: CASRSGLGEKLFF

J gene: TRBJ1-4
CDR3 length: 14
V gene: TRBV27
clone size: .
D gene: TRBD1
CDR3 DNA: TGTGCCAGCAACCCTGACAGGGGCGATGAAAAACTGTTTTTT
CDR3 protein: CASNPDRGDEKLFF

J gene: TRBJ2-7
CDR3 length: 19
V gene: TRBV6-1
clone size: .
D gene: TRBD2
CDR3 DNA: TGTGCCAGCAGTGAACTTGGGGGCTGGGGACTAGCGGGAGCAGTCGAGCAGTACTTC
CDR3 protein: CASSELGGWGLAGAVEQYF

J gene: TRBJ2-5
CDR3 length: 15
V gene: TRBV9
clone size: .
D gene: TRBD2
CDR3 DNA: TGTGCCAGCAGCGTAAGCGGGGGGTCGGCGGAGACCCAGTACTTC
CDR3 protein: CASSVSGGSAETQYF

J gene: TRBJ1-1
CDR3 length: 15
V gene: TRBV19
clone size: few
D gene: TRBD1
CDR3 DNA: TGTGCCAGTAGGGTGACAGGGGGAGGGAGCACTGAAGCTTTCTTT
CDR3 protein: CASRVTGGGSTEAFF

J gene: TRBJ2-3
CDR3 length: 12
V gene: TRBV2
clone size: .
D gene: .
CDR3 DNA: TGTGCCAGCCTGCGGGTGGGAGATACGCAGTATTTT
CDR3 protein: CASLRVGDTQYF

J gene: TRBJ1-2
CDR3 length: 15
V gene: TRBV2
clone size: .
D gene: TRBD1
CDR3 DNA: TGTGCCAGCATAAGGGGCGGACAGGGTAACTATGGCTACACCTTC
CDR3 protein: CASIRGGQGNYGYTF